This TCR beta chain originates from a study of cytomegalovirus exposure and HLA in healthy donors. This CDR3 has 15 residues. The germline V gene encodes CDR1 MGHRA and CDR2 YSYEKL. The V segment lost 6 bases and the J segment 2 bases; nucleotides outside the gene matches: 5. It was with 60 Vbeta and 13 Jbeta primers that the PCR ran. Profiling relied on immunoSEQ multiplex PCR, and the TCRdb table lists in-frame clones only, not all of them. The sample yields some 190,000 clones, around 80% seen once. The chain combines TRBV4-1 with TRBJ2-1; TRBD2 aligns across 9 bases. The sequenced sample consisted of PBMCs. This receptor was taken from a girl aged 10-17 years in good health and CMV-seropositive. In nucleotides, the CDR3 is TGCGCCAGCAGAGCCCTAGCGGGAACCTACAATGAGCAGTTCTTC. This codes for CASRALAGTYNEQFF.